This T cell receptor (beta chain) stems from a study of blood T cell repertoires in COVID-19. CDR3 size: 14 residues. Germline V gene lookup returns CDR1 SGHTA and CDR2 FQGNSA. V was cut by 5 bases and J by 5 bases, with 13 bases left in between. This table comes from immunoSEQ multiplex PCR, and its TCRdb copy is limited to in-frame clones, with some not included. The profile shows 310,000 or so clones, more than 85% of them singletons. Sequencing was performed on peripheral blood. The V call is TRBV7-2, the J call TRBJ1-5, with no clear D. The clonotype comes from a man aged 65 to 79 with acute or convalescent COVID-19. The CDR3 loop is CASSPSVGDQPQHF. The CDR3 region has the DNA TGTGCCAGCAGCCCAAGCGTTGGCGATCAGCCCCAGCATTTT.